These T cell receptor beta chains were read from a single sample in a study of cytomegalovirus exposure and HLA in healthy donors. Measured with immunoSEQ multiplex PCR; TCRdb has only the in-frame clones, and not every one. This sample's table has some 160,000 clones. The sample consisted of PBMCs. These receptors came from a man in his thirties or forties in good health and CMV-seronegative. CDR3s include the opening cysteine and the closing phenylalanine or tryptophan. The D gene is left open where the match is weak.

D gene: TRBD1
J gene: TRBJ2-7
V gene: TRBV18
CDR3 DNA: TGTGCCAGCTCACCCGGGACAGTATCCTACGAGCAGTACTTC
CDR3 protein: CASSPGTVSYEQYF

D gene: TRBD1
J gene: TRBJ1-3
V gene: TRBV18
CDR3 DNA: TGTGCCAGCTCACCGGGACAGGGATCAAGTCCTGGAAACACCATATATTTT
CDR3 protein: CASSPGQGSSPGNTIYF

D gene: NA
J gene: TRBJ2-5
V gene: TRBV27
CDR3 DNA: TGTGCCAGCAGTTTATCGAGGGTAGGCCAAGAGACCCAGTACTTC
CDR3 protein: CASSLSRVGQETQYF

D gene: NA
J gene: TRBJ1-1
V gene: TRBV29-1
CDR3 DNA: TGCAGCGTTGAAGATCACAGGAACACTGAAGCTTTCTTT
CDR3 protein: CSVEDHRNTEAFF

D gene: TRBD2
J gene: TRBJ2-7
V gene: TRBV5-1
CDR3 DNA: TGCGCCAGCAGCTTGGCCACTAGCGGGACTGTTTCCTACGAACAGTACTTC
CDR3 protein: CASSLATSGTVSYEQYF

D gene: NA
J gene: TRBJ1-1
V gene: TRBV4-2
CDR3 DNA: TGTGCCAGCAGCCGAGAGGGGGGGTTGATGGACACTGAAGCTTTCTTT
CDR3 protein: CASSREGGLMDTEAFF

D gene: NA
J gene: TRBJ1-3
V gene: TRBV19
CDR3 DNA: TGTGCCAGTAGTTCCCAGGGCCTCGGAAACACCATATATTTT
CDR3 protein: CASSSQGLGNTIYF

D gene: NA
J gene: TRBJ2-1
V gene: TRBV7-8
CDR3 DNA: TGTGCCAGCAGCTTAATGGAGCTCGGCAATGAGCAGTTCTTC
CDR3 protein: CASSLMELGNEQFF

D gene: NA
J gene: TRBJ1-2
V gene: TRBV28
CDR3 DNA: TGTGCCAGCAGTTCTCGACTAACAGGGATACAGGGCTATGGCTACACCTTC
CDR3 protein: CASSSRLTGIQGYGYTF

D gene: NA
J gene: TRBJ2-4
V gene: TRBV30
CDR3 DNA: TGTGCCTATCCGCCCGGACACGGGGGGAAGGGGGACATTCAGTACTTC
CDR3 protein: CAYPPGHGGKGDIQYF

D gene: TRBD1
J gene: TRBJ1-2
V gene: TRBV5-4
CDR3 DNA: TGTGCCAGCAGCCTGGGACAGGGACGGACTAACTATGGCTACACCTTC
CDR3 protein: CASSLGQGRTNYGYTF

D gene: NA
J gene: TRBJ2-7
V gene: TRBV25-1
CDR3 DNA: TGTGCCAGCAGGGGACACCTCTACGAGCAGTACTTC
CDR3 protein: CASRGHLYEQYF

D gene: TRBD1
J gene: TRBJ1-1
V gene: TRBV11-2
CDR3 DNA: TGTGCCAGCAGCCCGCGGACAGGGCGGACTGAAGCTTTCTTT
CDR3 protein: CASSPRTGRTEAFF

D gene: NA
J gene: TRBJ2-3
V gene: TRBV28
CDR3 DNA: TGTGCCAGCAGGGGCGGGACTAGCACAGATACGCAGTATTTT
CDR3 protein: CASRGGTSTDTQYF

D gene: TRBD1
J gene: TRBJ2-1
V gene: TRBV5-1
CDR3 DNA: TGCGCCAGCAGCTTGGGTGGGACAGGGGTTAATGAGCAGTTCTTC
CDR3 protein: CASSLGGTGVNEQFF

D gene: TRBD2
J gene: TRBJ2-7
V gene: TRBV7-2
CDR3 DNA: TGTGCCAGCAGCGCGACTAGCGGGAGTGGGTACGAGCAGTACTTC
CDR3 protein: CASSATSGSGYEQYF

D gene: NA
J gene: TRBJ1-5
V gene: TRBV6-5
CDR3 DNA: TGTGCCAGCAGTTACTCTGGAGGGTCGGGTAATCAGCCCCAGCATTTT
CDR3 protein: CASSYSGGSGNQPQHF

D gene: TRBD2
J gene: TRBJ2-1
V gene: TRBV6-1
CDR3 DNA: TGTGCCAGCAGTGAACACGGCGGGGGTAACTACAATGAGCAGTTCTTC
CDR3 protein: CASSEHGGGNYNEQFF

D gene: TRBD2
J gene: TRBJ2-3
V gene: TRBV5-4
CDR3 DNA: TGTGCCAGCAGCTTAGCGGGAACAGATACGCAGTATTTT
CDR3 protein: CASSLAGTDTQYF

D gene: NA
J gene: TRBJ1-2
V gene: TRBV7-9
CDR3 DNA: TGTGCCAGCAGCAAAGACGGGGGGGTGAATCAAAATAACTATGGCTACACCTTC
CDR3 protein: CASSKDGGVNQNNYGYTF

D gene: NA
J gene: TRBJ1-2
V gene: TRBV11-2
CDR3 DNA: TGTGCCAGCAGCTTAAATTCCGGTGGCTACACCTTC
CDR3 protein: CASSLNSGGYTF